These 6 T cell receptor beta chains share one sample of origin, sequenced in a study of OX40 agonist ivuxolimab in advanced cancers. Sequenced by immunoSEQ multiplex PCR; TCRdb stores in-frame clones only, minus some. Of about 77,000 clones in the sample, about nine tenths were seen once. This specimen was CD4+ or CD8+ T cells sorted from blood, taken in a trial of the OX40 agonist ivuxolimab. The receptors derive from an adult with an advanced solid tumor such as melanoma, head and neck, liver or kidney cancer.

The chain has TRBV4-1 and TRBJ1-3; 7 bases match TRBD1. V shed 4 bases, J shed 3 bases, and the junction held 15 bases outside the gene matches. The germline V gene has CDR1 MGHRA and CDR2 YSYEKL. The CDR3 is 18 residues long. The CDR3 region is CASSLGGRGRRDGNTIYF. The CDR3 region has the DNA TGCGCCAGCAGCCTGGGGGGAAGGGGGCGCCGGGATGGAAACACCATATATTTT.

This chain uses TRBV6-1 with TRBJ1-5; 7 positions match TRBD1. Per germline, CDR1 MNHNS and CDR2 SASEGT. The CDR3 is 15 residues long. V dropped 0 bases and J dropped 3; count of bases not matched to a gene: 2. The CDR3 spells CASSEAGTDNQPQHF. The DNA of the CDR3 is TGTGCCAGCAGTGAAGCCGGGACAGACAATCAGCCCCAGCATTTT.

The chain couples TRBV30 to TRBJ2-7; D might be TRBD2 (5 bases). Trimming shortened V by 0 bases and J by 3 bases, and 18 bases separated the two germline ends. CDR1 is GTSNPN, CDR2 SVGIG, per germline (reference sequence). CDR3 length: 16 residues. The CDR3 sequence: CAWSVRRGISFYEQYF. The CDR3 coding sequence is TGTGCCTGGAGTGTACGACGGGGAATTAGTTTCTACGAGCAGTACTTC.

The V and J genes are TRBV19 and TRBJ1-5, with D possibly being TRBD1 (6 bases). V shed 5 bases and J shed 0 bases, with 11 bases lying between them. CDR3 length: 15 residues. Germline assignment: CDR1 LNHDA and CDR2 SQIVND (reference sequence). Here the CDR3 reads CASSAGTFSNQPQHF. The CDR3 DNA follows: TGTGCCAGTAGTGCCGGGACATTTAGCAATCAGCCCCAGCATTTT. Looking up the rest from reference TRBV19 and TRBJ1-5 gives the full variable domain: DGGITQSPKYLFRKEGQNVTLSCEQNLNHDAMYWYRQDPGQGLRLIYYSQIVNDFQKGDIAEGYSVSREKKESFPLTVTSAQKNPTAFYLCASSAGTFSNQPQHFGDGTRLSIL.

The V gene is TRBV10-3, the J gene TRBJ2-5; maybe TRBD1 (5 bases). The CDR3 is 12 amino acids. V was shortened by 6 bases and J by 3 bases, with 8 bases between the two germline ends. CDR1 is ENHRY, CDR2 SYGVKD, per germline. The CDR3 loop reads CAIRGREETQYF. CDR3 DNA: TGTGCCATCAGGGGCAGGGAAGAGACCCAGTACTTC.

The CDR3 DNA reads TGTGCCATCAGTGAGAACCGACTAGCGGGGGGCCACGAGCAGTACTTC. As protein: CAISENRLAGGHEQYF. The chain combines TRBV10-3 with TRBJ2-7, with 13 bases aligning to TRBD2. Trimming cost V 2 bases and J 5 bases; bases outside gene matches: 6. The germline gives CDR1 ENHRY, CDR2 SYGVKD. The CDR3 has 16 amino acids.